The 17 T cell receptor beta chains given below trace back to one sample, sequenced in a study of CD8 T cells in Susac syndrome. With random hexamers, 0.5 to 1 ug RNA was reverse transcribed. One entry per CDR3 protein results from TCRdb running MiXCR on the immunoSEQ multiplex PCR reads. The sample holds about 300,000 distinct CDR3 sequences; approximately 85% are singletons and the top ten take 0.2% to 0.25%. Sequencing was performed on CD8+ T cells from PBMCs. Receptors originate from a human donor with multiple sclerosis.

The CDR3 region has the DNA TGTGCCAGCACCCCAGGTGTATCCTACGAGCAGTACTTC. Protein product: CASTPGVSYEQYF. The rearrangement joins TRBV6-5 to TRBJ2-7; D not resolved. The CDR3 has 13 amino acids. The germline V gene encodes CDR1 MNHEY and CDR2 SVGAGI. V was clipped by 7 bases and J by 1 base, with 11 bases between them.

The chain links TRBV28 to TRBJ2-5; 8 bases are a match to TRBD2. This CDR3 comprises 14 residues. Germline values: CDR1 MDHEN, CDR2 SYDVKM. V shed 4 bases and J 2 bases; nucleotides not matched to a gene: 3. CDR3 nucleotide sequence: TGTGCCAGCAGTTGGACTAGCAGACAAGAGACCCAGTACTTC. It encodes CASSWTSRQETQYF.

The CDR3 sequence: CASSISGSNAGELFF. In DNA, the CDR3 is TGTGCCAGCAGCATCAGCGGGAGTAACGCCGGGGAGCTGTTTTTT. The genes are TRBV9 and TRBJ2-2, with 8 bases lining up with TRBD2. The CDR3 runs 15 residues. Germline V lookup: CDR1 SGDLS, CDR2 YYNGEE. V shed 4 bases and J 6 bases; nucleotides not matched to a gene: 8.

The V call is TRBV6-2 or TRBV6-3, the J call TRBJ2-7, with D uncertain. Trimming left V 0 bases short and J 2 bases short, with 8 bases between. The CDR3 totals 14 residues. Germline V gene sequence: CDR1 MNHEY, CDR2 SVGEGT. CDR3 amino acids: CASSYSAPAYEQYF. DNA for the CDR3: TGTGCCAGCAGTTACTCAGCCCCGGCCTACGAGCAGTACTTC.

The chain links TRBV28 to TRBJ2-7; possible D gene TRBD2, 5 bases. Germline-derived CDR1 and CDR2 are MDHEN and SYDVKM. The V end lost 6 bases, the J end lost 6 bases, and 21 bases lay between the germline ends. The CDR3 spans 15 residues. In nucleotides, the CDR3 is TGTGCCAGCAGCCCCCTCGGGGTTCTAACCTCCGAGCAGTACTTC. This codes for CASSPLGVLTSEQYF.

The chain couples TRBV2 to TRBJ1-2, with D perhaps TRBD1 (6 bases). Trimming stripped 7 bases from V and 6 bases from J, with 12 bases between. The length of the CDR3 is 12 residues. Germline CDR1 is SNHLY and CDR2 is FYNNEI. The CDR3 loop is CASTSYRDGYTF. In DNA form, the CDR3 reads TGTGCCAGCACGAGCTACAGGGATGGCTACACCTTC. Together with reference TRBV2 and TRBJ1-2, the CDR3 gives the full variable domain: EPEVTQTPSHQVTQMGQEVILRCVPISNHLYFYWYRQILGQKVEFLVSFYNNEISEKSEIFDDQFSVERPDGSNFTLKIRSTKLEDSAMYFCASTSYRDGYTFGSGTRLTVV.

The V call is TRBV6-6, the J call TRBJ1-6, with D hard to call. V lost 3 bases and J 5 bases, leaving 8 bases between the germline ends. The germline V gene encodes CDR1 MNHNY and CDR2 SVGAGI (reference sequence). The CDR3 contains 14 residues. The CDR3 reads CASSYPVNNSPLHF. As DNA, the CDR3 is TGTGCCAGCAGTTATCCCGTAAATAATTCACCCCTCCACTTT.

This clonotype was detected only once. Written as DNA, the CDR3 is TGCAGCGTACCTGACAGGGAGTCCTACAATGAGCAGTTCTTC. This encodes CSVPDRESYNEQFF. The chain is built from TRBV29-1 and TRBJ2-1; 7 bases match TRBD1. Looked up from germline, CDR1 is SQVTM and CDR2 is ANQGSEA. The CDR3 covers 14 residues. V lost 6 bases, J lost 1 base, and 6 bases stayed unmatched.

This chain uses TRBV19 with TRBJ2-1, with D perhaps TRBD1 or TRBD2 (5 bases each). The germline V and J ends were trimmed by 5 bases and 3 bases, with 17 bases remaining between them. CDR1 is LNHDA and CDR2 is SQIVND in the germline V gene (reference sequence). This CDR3 spans 16 amino acids. Here the CDR3 reads CASSLIRTQGYNEQFF. The CDR3 nucleotides read TGTGCCAGTAGTCTGATCCGGACTCAGGGCTACAATGAGCAGTTCTTC.

The chain employs TRBV28 and TRBJ2-1, with TRBD2 as a possible D gene (6 bases). V gave up 3 bases and J gave up 6 bases, with 18 bases separating them. The CDR3 is 16 amino acids. Germline V gene lookup returns CDR1 MDHEN and CDR2 SYDVKM. The CDR3 bases are TGTGCCAGCAGTTTGGAGGGACCCCTACGTGTCAATGAGCAGTTCTTC. This gives the protein CASSLEGPLRVNEQFF. The variable domain in full, with the rest retrieved from reference TRBV28 and TRBJ2-1, is DVKVTQSSRYLVKRTGEKVFLECVQDMDHENMFWYRQDPGLGLRLIYFSYDVKMKEKGDIPEGYSVSREKKERFSLILESASTNQTSMYLCASSLEGPLRVNEQFFGPGTRLTVL.

This chain joins TRBV7-6 and TRBJ2-3, with 11 bases identical to TRBD1. The CDR3 spans 16 residues. Per the germline V gene, CDR1 is SGHVS and CDR2 is FNYEAQ. V dropped 4 bases and J dropped 3; count of bases not matched to a gene: 6. DNA of the CDR3: TGTGCCAGCAGCTGCCCCGGGACAGGGGGAACAGATACGCAGTATTTT. Residues: CASSCPGTGGTDTQYF.

This clonotype was observed a handful of times. CDR3 residues: CASSLTNTGELFF. The CDR3 DNA sequence: TGTGCCAGCAGTTTGACTAACACCGGGGAGCTGTTTTTT. The V and J genes are TRBV28 and TRBJ2-2; no definite D call. This CDR3 contains 13 residues. V lost 3 bases to trimming and J lost 2 bases, with 4 bases between them. The germline V gene has CDR1 MDHEN and CDR2 SYDVKM.

The rearrangement uses TRBV7-2 and TRBJ2-7, with 9 bases lining up with TRBD1. The CDR3 is 17 amino acids. The ends lost 4 bases at V and 0 bases at J; junction bases unmatched: 10. Germline V CDR1 and CDR2: SGHTA, FQGNSA. The CDR3 DNA sequence: TGTGCCAGCAGCTCCAACCCGGGGGACAGGGTCTCCTACGAGCAGTACTTC. Amino acid sequence: CASSSNPGDRVSYEQYF. Full variable domain (rest looked up from reference TRBV7-2 and TRBJ2-7): GAGVSQSPSNKVTEKGKDVELRCDPISGHTALYWYRQSLGQGLEFLIYFQGNSAPDKSGLPSDRFSAERTGGSVSTLTIQRTQQEDSAVYLCASSSNPGDRVSYEQYFGPGTRLTVT.

The rearrangement links TRBV6-2 or TRBV6-3 to TRBJ2-3; no clear D. Germline assignment: CDR1 MNHEY and CDR2 SVGEGT. The ends were cut back, 6 bases at V and 5 bases at J, with 12 bases in the middle. This CDR3 contains 13 residues. The CDR3 sequence is CASSRSRIDTQYF. The CDR3 DNA follows: TGTGCCAGCAGCCGCTCTAGAATAGATACGCAGTATTTT.

The gene calls are TRBV28 and TRBJ2-5, with 13 bases matching TRBD2. Germline trimming cut 5 bases from V and 4 bases from J; bases unmatched to any gene: 7. This CDR3 is 16 amino acids long. CDR1 is MDHEN, CDR2 SYDVKM, per germline. The CDR3 DNA sequence: TGTGCCAGCAGTCGACTAGCGGGAGGAGTTGGAGAGACCCAGTACTTC. Translated: CASSRLAGGVGETQYF.

The gene calls are TRBV19 and TRBJ2-7; 12 nucleotides align to TRBD1. The trim removed 3 bases at V and 5 bases at J, leaving 5 bases unmatched. CDR3 length: 15 residues. In germline, CDR1 is LNHDA, CDR2 SQIVND (reference sequence). As DNA, the CDR3 is TGTGCCAGTAGTATGCGGGACAGGGGGCTTGACGAGCAGTACTTC. Translation gives CASSMRDRGLDEQYF.

This clonotype was observed a single time. The V call is TRBV27, the J call TRBJ2-7; 8 bases align to TRBD2. V trimming: 5 bases; J trimming: 2 bases; junction bases outside the gene matches: 11. CDR3 length: 16 amino acids. Germline CDR1 and CDR2: MNHEY and SMNVEV (reference sequence). CDR3 in amino acids: CASSPQRREDPYEQYF. The CDR3 DNA reads TGTGCCAGCAGTCCCCAGAGGCGGGAGGATCCCTACGAGCAGTACTTC.